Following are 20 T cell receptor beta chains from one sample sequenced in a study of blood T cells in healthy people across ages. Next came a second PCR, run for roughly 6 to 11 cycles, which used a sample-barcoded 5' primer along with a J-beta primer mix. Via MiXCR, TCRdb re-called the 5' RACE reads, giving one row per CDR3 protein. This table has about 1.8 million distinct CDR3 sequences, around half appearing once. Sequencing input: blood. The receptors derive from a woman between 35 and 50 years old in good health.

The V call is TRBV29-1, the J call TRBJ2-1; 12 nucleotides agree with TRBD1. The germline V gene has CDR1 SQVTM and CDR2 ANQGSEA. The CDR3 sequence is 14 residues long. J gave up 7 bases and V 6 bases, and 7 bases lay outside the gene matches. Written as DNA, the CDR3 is TGCAGCGTCCGTGGGACAGGGGGCCTAAATGAGCAGTTCTTC. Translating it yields CSVRGTGGLNEQFF.

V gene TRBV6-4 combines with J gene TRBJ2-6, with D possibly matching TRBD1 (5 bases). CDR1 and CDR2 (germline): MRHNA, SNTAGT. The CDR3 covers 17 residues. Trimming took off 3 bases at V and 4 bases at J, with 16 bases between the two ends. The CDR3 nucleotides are TGTGCCAGCAGTGAAGGCAGGGTGGTGGACGGGGCCAACGTCCTGACTTTC. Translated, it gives CASSEGRVVDGANVLTF.

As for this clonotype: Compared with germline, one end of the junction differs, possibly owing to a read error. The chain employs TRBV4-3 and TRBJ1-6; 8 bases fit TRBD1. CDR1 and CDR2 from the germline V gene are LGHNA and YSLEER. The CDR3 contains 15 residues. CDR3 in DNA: TGCACCAGCAGCCAAGGCCCAGGGGGCGGTTCACCCCTCCACTTT. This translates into CTSSQGPGGGSPLHF.

CDR3 protein: CASSAWGLAGYNEQFF. The DNA for the CDR3 is TGTGCCAGCAGTGCGTGGGGACTAGCGGGATACAATGAGCAGTTCTTC. The V gene is TRBV2, the J gene TRBJ2-1, with 13 bases aligning to TRBD2. The CDR3 is 16 residues long. The trim removed 4 bases at V and 4 bases at J, leaving 4 bases unmatched. Germline V gene sequence: CDR1 SNHLY, CDR2 FYNNEI.

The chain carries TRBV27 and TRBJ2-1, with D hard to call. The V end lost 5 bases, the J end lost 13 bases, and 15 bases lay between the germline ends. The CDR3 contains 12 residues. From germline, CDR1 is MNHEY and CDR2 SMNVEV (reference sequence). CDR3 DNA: TGTGCCAGCAGTCCCCCCGGATCCGGCCAGTTCTTC. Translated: CASSPPGSGQFF.

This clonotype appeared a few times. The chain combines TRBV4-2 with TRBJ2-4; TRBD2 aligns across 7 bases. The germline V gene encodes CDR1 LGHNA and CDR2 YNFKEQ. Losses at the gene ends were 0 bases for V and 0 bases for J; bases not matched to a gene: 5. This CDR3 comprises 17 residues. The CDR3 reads CASSQDTAGIAKNIQYF. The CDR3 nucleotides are TGTGCCAGCAGCCAAGATACAGCGGGGATAGCCAAAAACATTCAGTACTTC.

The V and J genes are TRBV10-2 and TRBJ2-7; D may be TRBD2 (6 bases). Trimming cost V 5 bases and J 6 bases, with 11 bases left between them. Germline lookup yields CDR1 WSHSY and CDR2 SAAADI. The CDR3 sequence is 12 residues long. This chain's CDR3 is CASSTGGVEQYF. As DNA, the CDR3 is TGCGCCAGCAGTACCGGAGGGGTCGAGCAGTACTTC.

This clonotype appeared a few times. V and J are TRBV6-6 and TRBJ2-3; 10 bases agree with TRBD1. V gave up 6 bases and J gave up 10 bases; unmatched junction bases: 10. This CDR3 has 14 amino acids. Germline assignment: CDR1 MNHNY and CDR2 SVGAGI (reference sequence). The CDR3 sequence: CASRRQGADPAQYF. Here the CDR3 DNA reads TGTGCCAGCAGGCGACAGGGGGCGGATCCGGCGCAGTATTTT.

The CDR3, as DNA: TGTGCCAGCAGTTCGGCCTCAGCCAATCAGCCCCAGCATTTT. Translating gives CASSSASANQPQHF. The chain links TRBV12-3 or TRBV12-4 to TRBJ1-5; D not resolved. The CDR3 is 14 amino acids. Trimming took off 4 bases at V and 3 bases at J, with 10 bases between the two ends.

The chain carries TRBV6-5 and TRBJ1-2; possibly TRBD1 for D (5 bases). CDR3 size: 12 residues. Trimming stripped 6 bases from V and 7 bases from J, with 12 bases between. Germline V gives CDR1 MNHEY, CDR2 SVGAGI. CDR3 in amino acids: CASSQGDFGYTF. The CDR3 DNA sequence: TGTGCCAGCAGCCAGGGCGACTTTGGCTACACCTTC.

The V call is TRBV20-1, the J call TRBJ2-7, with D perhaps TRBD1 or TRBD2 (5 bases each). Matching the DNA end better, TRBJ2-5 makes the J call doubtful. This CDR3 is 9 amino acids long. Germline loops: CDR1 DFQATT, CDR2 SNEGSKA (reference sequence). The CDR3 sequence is CSPGGTQYF. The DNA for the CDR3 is TGCAGTCCTGGGGGGACCCAGTACTTC.

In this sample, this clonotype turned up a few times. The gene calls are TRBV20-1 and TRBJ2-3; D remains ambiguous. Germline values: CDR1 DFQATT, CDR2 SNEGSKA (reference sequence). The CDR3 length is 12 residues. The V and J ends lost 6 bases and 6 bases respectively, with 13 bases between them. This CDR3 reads CSANPFTDTQYF. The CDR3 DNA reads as TGCAGTGCCAACCCCTTTACGGATACGCAGTATTTT.

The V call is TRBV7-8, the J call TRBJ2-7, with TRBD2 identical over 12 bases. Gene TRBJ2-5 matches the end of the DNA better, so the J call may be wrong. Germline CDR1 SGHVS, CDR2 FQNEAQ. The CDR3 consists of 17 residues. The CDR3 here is CASSLRLAGEAGKTQYF. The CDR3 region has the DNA TGTGCCAGCAGCCTCAGACTAGCGGGAGAGGCGGGAAAGACCCAGTACTTC.

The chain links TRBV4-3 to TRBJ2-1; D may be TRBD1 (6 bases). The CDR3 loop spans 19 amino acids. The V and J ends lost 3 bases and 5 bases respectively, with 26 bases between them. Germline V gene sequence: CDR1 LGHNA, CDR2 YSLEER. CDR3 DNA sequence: TGCGCCAGCAGCCAGAGCAGGGGATGGGGTGTGGGGATAAACAATGAGCAGTTCTTC. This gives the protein CASSQSRGWGVGINNEQFF.

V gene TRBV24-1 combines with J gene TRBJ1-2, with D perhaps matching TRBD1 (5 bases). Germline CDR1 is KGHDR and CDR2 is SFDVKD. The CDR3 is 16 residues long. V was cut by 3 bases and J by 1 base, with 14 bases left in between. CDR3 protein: CATSDPRDSLNYGYTF. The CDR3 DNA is TGTGCCACCAGTGATCCCCGCGACAGCCTTAACTATGGCTACACCTTC.

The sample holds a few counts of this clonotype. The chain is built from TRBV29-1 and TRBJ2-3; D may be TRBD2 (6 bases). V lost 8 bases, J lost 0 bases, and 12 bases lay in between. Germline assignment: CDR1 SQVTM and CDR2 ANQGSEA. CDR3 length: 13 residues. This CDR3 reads CSHAAGSTDTQYF. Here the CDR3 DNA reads TGCAGCCACGCGGCGGGGAGCACAGATACGCAGTATTTT.

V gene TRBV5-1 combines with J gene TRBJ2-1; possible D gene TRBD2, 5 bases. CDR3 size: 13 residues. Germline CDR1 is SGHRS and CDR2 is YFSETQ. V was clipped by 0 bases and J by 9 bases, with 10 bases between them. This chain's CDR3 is CASSLAFAGEQFF. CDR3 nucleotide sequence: TGCGCCAGCAGCTTGGCCTTTGCGGGTGAGCAGTTCTTC.

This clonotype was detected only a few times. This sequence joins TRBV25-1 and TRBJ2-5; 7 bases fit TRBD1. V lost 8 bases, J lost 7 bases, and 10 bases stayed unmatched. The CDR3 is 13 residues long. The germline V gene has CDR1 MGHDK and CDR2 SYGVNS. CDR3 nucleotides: TGTGCCAGCGGACTTACAGGGGCAGCGACCCAGTACTTC. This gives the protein CASGLTGAATQYF. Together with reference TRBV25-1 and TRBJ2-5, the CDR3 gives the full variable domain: EADIYQTPRYLVIGTGKKITLECSQTMGHDKMYWYQQDPGMELHLIHYSYGVNSTEKGDLSSESTVSRIRTEHFPLTLESARPSHTSQYLCASGLTGAATQYFGPGTRLLVL.

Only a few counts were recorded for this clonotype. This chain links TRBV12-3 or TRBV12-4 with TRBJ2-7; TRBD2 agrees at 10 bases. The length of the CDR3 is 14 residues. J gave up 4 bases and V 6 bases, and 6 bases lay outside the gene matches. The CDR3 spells CASRPTSGAYEQYF. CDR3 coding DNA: TGTGCCAGCAGACCCACTAGCGGGGCTTACGAGCAGTACTTC.

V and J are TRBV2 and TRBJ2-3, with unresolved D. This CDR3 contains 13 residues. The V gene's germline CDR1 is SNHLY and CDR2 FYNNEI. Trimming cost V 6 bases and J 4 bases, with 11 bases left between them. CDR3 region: CASRGGKADTQYF. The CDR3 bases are TGTGCCAGCAGGGGCGGAAAGGCAGATACGCAGTATTTT.